Following are 17 T cell receptor beta chains from one sample sequenced in a study of molecular identifiers for immune sequencing clone quantification. Each CDR3 protein is one row after TCRdb ran MiXCR on the PCR reads. In the table there are fewer than 45,000 distinct CDR3 sequences, approximately 25% of which are singletons. The sample consisted of naive CD8+ T cells from blood, with Jurkat cell RNA spiked in. Stated subset: FACS-sorted CD8+CD4-CCR7+CD45RA+ naive T cells. The receptor source for this set is a human donor in good health. Some libraries in this study had Jurkat cell RNA spiked in.

This clonotype was seen at least ten times. This chain uses TRBV19 with TRBJ2-1; D perhaps matches TRBD1 (6 bases). The germline V and J ends were trimmed by 3 bases and 3 bases, with 12 bases remaining between them. CDR3 length: 15 amino acids. Per the germline V gene, CDR1 is LNHDA and CDR2 is SQIVND (reference sequence). DNA for the CDR3: TGTGCCAGTAGTATTGGTCCAGGGGACTACAATGAGCAGTTCTTC. Its protein product is CASSIGPGDYNEQFF. Variable domain in full (rest from reference TRBV19 and TRBJ2-1): DGGITQSPKYLFRKEGQNVTLSCEQNLNHDAMYWYRQDPGQGLRLIYYSQIVNDFQKGDIAEGYSVSREKKESFPLTVTSAQKNPTAFYLCASSIGPGDYNEQFFGPGTRLTVL.

Concerning this clonotype: A read error may explain this, as a much larger clone is one base away. The chain joins TRBV7-9 to TRBJ2-3; D gene unclear. Trimming took 1 base from V and 8 from J, leaving 13 bases between them. There are 14 residues in the CDR3. CDR1 and CDR2 from the germline V gene are SEHNR and FQNEAQ (reference sequence). CDR3 sequence reads: CASSLVVVAGTQYF. CDR3 coding DNA: TGTGCCAGCAGCTTAGTTGTTGTGGCAGGTACGCAGTATTTT.

The chain links TRBV28 to TRBJ2-3, with D unresolved. Germline lookup yields CDR1 MDHEN and CDR2 SYDVKM. This CDR3 region has 13 residues. Trimming removed 7 bases from V and 6 bases from J, with 14 bases in between. CDR3 in DNA: TGTGCCAGCACCTCCCAGTTGGGGGATACGCAGTATTTT. Translated: CASTSQLGDTQYF.

As regards this clonotype: A clone one base away is much larger, so this may be a read error. The rearrangement joins TRBV6-2 or TRBV6-3 to TRBJ2-6, with 7 bases matching TRBD1. Germline CDR1 reads MNHEY; CDR2 reads SVGEGT. The CDR3 loop spans 17 amino acids. CDR3 sequence: CASRKSSQGYRANVLAF. DNA for the CDR3: TGTGCCAGCAGAAAATCCTCACAGGGGTATAGGGCCAACGTCCTGGCTTTC.

By its share, this clonotype is medium-sized. The J gene is TRBJ2-5, the V gene TRBV7-2, with D perhaps TRBD1 (7 bases). The length of the CDR3 is 14 residues. Germline lookup yields CDR1 SGHTA and CDR2 FQGNSA. Trimming left V 4 bases short and J 3 bases short, with 12 bases between. CDR3 nucleotide sequence: TGTGCCAGCAGCTCCGGAGGGGGCGAAGAGACCCAGTACTTC. It yields the protein CASSSGGGEETQYF.

Comments on this clonotype: With a much larger clone just one base away, this may be a read error. The chain combines TRBV7-2 with TRBJ1-1, with TRBD1 identical over 7 bases. The germline V gene encodes CDR1 SGHTA and CDR2 FQGNSA. The CDR3 has 13 residues. The DNA for the CDR3 is TGTGCCAGCAGCTTAGCCGGGACAGTTGAAGTTTTCTTT. Encoded protein: CASSLAGTVEVFF.

Sample share makes this clonotype medium-sized (0.01 to 0.1%). The chain couples TRBV7-2 to TRBJ2-5, with TRBD1 matching over 10 bases. This CDR3 has 19 residues. The V gene's germline CDR1 is SGHTA and CDR2 FQGNSA. V trimming: 3 bases; J trimming: 1 base; junction bases outside the gene matches: 14. This chain's CDR3 is CASSFFLTGGARGQETQYF. The CDR3 nucleotides read TGTGCCAGCAGCTTTTTCCTGACAGGGGGCGCGCGGGGCCAAGAGACCCAGTACTTC.

This clonotype was seen repeatedly, ten times or more. The rearrangement links TRBV6-5 to TRBJ1-1; a weak D match, TRBD1 (5 bases). V dropped 2 bases and J dropped 1 base, with 11 bases sitting between them. Germline CDR1 and CDR2: MNHEY and SVGAGI. The CDR3 extends over 15 amino acids. The DNA for the CDR3 is TGTGCCAGCAGTTACGGATTTGGGGGGAACACTGAAGCTTTCTTT. The encoded protein is CASSYGFGGNTEAFF.

Notes on this clonotype: With a much larger clone just one base away, this may be a read error. The chain joins TRBV7-6 to TRBJ2-5, with D uncertain. The V gene's germline CDR1 is SGHVS and CDR2 FNYEAQ. CDR3 length equals 13 residues. Here the CDR3 reads CAGSFLAQETQYF. CDR3 in DNA: TGTGCCGGCAGCTTCCTTGCCCAAGAGACCCAGTACTTC.

This clonotype was picked up many times. Germline is not matched at one junction end, which may reflect a read error. This rearrangement joins TRBV4-3 to TRBJ2-3; weak D call: TRBD2 (5 bases). CDR3 length: 15 amino acids. Germline V gene lookup returns CDR1 LGHNA and CDR2 YSLEER. CDR3 sequence: CASTQEGYPTDTQYF. The CDR3 DNA follows: TGCGCCAGCACCCAAGAGGGCTATCCCACAGATACGCAGTATTTT.

This clonotype was picked up a small number of times. The V gene is TRBV3-1, the J gene TRBJ1-3; D ambiguous. The germline V and J ends were trimmed by 1 base and 0 bases, with 7 bases remaining between them. This CDR3 has 15 residues. Germline CDR1 LGHDT, CDR2 YNNKEL (reference sequence). The CDR3 reads CASSQGQVSGNTIYF. As DNA, the CDR3 is TGTGCCAGCAGCCAAGGGCAGGTCTCTGGAAACACCATATATTTT.

This clonotype was counted many times. As DNA, the CDR3 is TGCGCCAGCAGCCTAGATGACAAAATGGGCCCTGAAGCTTTCTTT. It translates to CASSLDDKMGPEAFF. The V and J genes are TRBV4-1 and TRBJ1-1; D not certain. CDR3 length: 15 amino acids. V lost 4 bases, J lost 6 bases, and 18 bases lay in between. Germline CDR1 is MGHRA and CDR2 is YSYEKL.

By sample fraction, this clonotype is medium-sized. J is TRBJ2-1 and V is TRBV6-5; TRBD1 matches at 8 bases. CDR1 is MNHEY and CDR2 is SVGAGI in the germline V gene. The CDR3 has 14 amino acids. The trim removed 3 bases at V and 8 bases at J, leaving 6 bases unmatched. CDR3 DNA: TGTGCCAGCAGTTATCGATCAGGGGGCGATGAGCAGTTCTTC. Protein sequence: CASSYRSGGDEQFF.

The sample holds many counts of this clonotype. The V gene is TRBV27, the J gene TRBJ1-1; D is undetermined. CDR1 is MNHEY, CDR2 SMNVEV, per germline (reference sequence). Trimming removed 5 bases at V and 0 bases at J, with 4 bases between. The CDR3 loop spans 12 amino acids. The CDR3 loop is CASSTLNTEAFF. CDR3 sequence (DNA): TGTGCCAGCAGTACCCTGAACACTGAAGCTTTCTTT.

This clonotype showed up just once. Since a much larger clone is just one base distant, this may be a read error. The chain employs TRBV29-1 and TRBJ2-7; D may correspond to TRBD1 or TRBD2 (5 bases each). The length of the CDR3 is 13 residues. Germline CDR1 is SQVTM and CDR2 is ANQGSEA. Deletions cut 7 bases from V and 6 bases from J, with 19 bases between. CDR3 residues: CSAHLGEYSEQYF. CDR3 DNA: TGCAGCGCTCACCTAGGGGAGTACAGCGAGCAGTACTTC.

As for this clonotype: A clone one base away is much larger, so this may be a read error. V gene TRBV5-6 combines with J gene TRBJ2-5, with 7 bases aligning to TRBD1. Germline lookup yields CDR1 SGHDT and CDR2 YYEEEE. The CDR3 extends over 14 amino acids. The V and J ends lost 4 bases and 0 bases, in that order; junction bases with no gene match: 3. CDR3 loop: CASSLGGNQETQYF. The CDR3 bases are TGTGCCAGCAGCCTAGGGGGCAACCAAGAGACCCAGTACTTC.

This clonotype has a count of ten or more. The CDR3 DNA reads as TGTGCCAGCAGTAAAGACAGGCTGGTAGAGACCCAGTACTTC. Amino acids: CASSKDRLVETQYF. The gene calls are TRBV28 and TRBJ2-5, with D perhaps TRBD1 (6 bases). V lost 5 bases and J lost 4, with 14 bases in between. The CDR3 contains 14 residues. The germline gives CDR1 MDHEN, CDR2 SYDVKM.